This T cell receptor beta chain stems from a study of blood T cell repertoires in COVID-19. The method was immunoSEQ multiplex PCR; TCRdb's version includes in-frame clones alone and lacks a portion of them. The data show roughly 240,000 clones, 86% seen once. The V gene lost 6 bases and the J gene lost 0 bases, with 5 bases spanning the gap. CDR1 is LGHDT, CDR2 YNNKEL, per germline (reference sequence). The CDR3 is made up of 12 amino acids. The sequenced sample consisted of peripheral blood. This chain uses TRBV3-1 (or the pseudogene TRBV3-2) with TRBJ1-1; D gene unclear. The clonotype originates from an elderly woman with COVID-19, enrolled during active disease. The CDR3 protein is CASSVVNTEAFF. The CDR3 DNA follows: TGTGCCAGCAGTGTAGTGAACACTGAAGCTTTCTTT.